This TCR beta chain was observed in a study of blood T cell repertoires in COVID-19 (dated by TCRdb to 2020 to 2022). The study in broad terms: Samples from collaborators originated in the United States, Italy and Spain and spanned both the acute and convalescent phases of COVID-19. Samples were obtained from the ongoing ImmuneRACE study (first 160 participants) and from roughly 1,300 subjects provided by 6 global collaborators. Subjects who had been exposed to COVID-19, were actively infected with it, or had recovered from it provided the deeply sampled blood TCRbeta repertoires that made up the dataset. A freely available public database, intended as a resource for researchers studying the immune response to SARS-CoV-2, is where the repertoires were released. A de-identified subject ID, COVID-19 status, age in years and sex were almost always included in the sample metadata. The prospective study material was composed of cDNA or gDNA derived from T cells, B-cell-depleted T cells, or PBMCs. HLA class I and class II types, where available, came from metadata supplied by the sample provider rather than from assay-based typing. What the authors observed across the whole study: Clinical and demographic metadata were provided uncurated, with the amount varying by source and participant.

Here V drops 3 bases and J drops 5 bases, and the junction holds 7 bases not matched to any gene. From the germline V gene, CDR1 is SGHRS and CDR2 is YFSETQ. From cysteine to phenylalanine, the CDR3 is 14 amino acids long. Solely the CDR3 DNA is kept, with 42 bases framed from the first base. Turning to this clone: The target of this receptor is not known. Within one base of it there is no much larger clone, and no base qualities were kept.

TCRbeta CDR3 regions were amplified from genomic DNA by means of the immunoSEQ Assay, a bias-controlled multiplex PCR. The study's processing was this. Nucleated cell counts per sample were estimated from amplification of reference gene primers within the assay. To quantify the absolute abundance of each unique TCRbeta CDR3 rearrangement, sequence reads were collapsed and filtered. For each sample, productive Simpson clonality was calculated by taking the square root of Simpson's diversity index across productive rearrangements. TCRdb holds this immuneACCESS table with in-frame rearrangements only. Some clones are missing; in checked studies, unresolved V genes explain under half, and the rest has no known cause. The DNA was the basis for D and trimming; V, J and clone size are from that table. The sample table contains around 42,000 clones; only one count was recorded for around 77% of them. Roughly 30% of the sample lies in the top ten.

Collaborating institutions collected whole blood in K2EDTA tubes following their own protocols. Collaborator samples were shipped for TCRbeta analysis as frozen whole blood, isolated PBMCs, or DNA extracted from either sample type. The chain couples TRBV5-1 to TRBJ2-5, with TRBD1 identical over 7 junction bases. Specimen: peripheral blood. This clonotype was obtained from a woman at least 80 years old with acute or convalescent COVID-19. The DNA sequence follows: TGCGCCAGCAGCTCCGTGACAGGGTCCGAGACCCAGTACTTC. Its amino acids are CASSSVTGSETQYF.